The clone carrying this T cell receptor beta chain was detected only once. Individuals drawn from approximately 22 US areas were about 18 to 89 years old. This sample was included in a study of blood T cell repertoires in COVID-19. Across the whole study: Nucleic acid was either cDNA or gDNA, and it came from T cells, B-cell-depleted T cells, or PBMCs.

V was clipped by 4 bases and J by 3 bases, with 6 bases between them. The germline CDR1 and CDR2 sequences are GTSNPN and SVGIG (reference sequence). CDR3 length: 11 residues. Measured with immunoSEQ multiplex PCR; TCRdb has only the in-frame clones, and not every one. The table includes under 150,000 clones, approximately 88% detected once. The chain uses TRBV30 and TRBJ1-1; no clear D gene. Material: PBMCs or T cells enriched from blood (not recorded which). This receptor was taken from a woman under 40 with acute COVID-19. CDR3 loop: CAWNKYTEAFF. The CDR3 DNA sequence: TGTGCCTGGAACAAGTACACTGAAGCTTTCTTT.